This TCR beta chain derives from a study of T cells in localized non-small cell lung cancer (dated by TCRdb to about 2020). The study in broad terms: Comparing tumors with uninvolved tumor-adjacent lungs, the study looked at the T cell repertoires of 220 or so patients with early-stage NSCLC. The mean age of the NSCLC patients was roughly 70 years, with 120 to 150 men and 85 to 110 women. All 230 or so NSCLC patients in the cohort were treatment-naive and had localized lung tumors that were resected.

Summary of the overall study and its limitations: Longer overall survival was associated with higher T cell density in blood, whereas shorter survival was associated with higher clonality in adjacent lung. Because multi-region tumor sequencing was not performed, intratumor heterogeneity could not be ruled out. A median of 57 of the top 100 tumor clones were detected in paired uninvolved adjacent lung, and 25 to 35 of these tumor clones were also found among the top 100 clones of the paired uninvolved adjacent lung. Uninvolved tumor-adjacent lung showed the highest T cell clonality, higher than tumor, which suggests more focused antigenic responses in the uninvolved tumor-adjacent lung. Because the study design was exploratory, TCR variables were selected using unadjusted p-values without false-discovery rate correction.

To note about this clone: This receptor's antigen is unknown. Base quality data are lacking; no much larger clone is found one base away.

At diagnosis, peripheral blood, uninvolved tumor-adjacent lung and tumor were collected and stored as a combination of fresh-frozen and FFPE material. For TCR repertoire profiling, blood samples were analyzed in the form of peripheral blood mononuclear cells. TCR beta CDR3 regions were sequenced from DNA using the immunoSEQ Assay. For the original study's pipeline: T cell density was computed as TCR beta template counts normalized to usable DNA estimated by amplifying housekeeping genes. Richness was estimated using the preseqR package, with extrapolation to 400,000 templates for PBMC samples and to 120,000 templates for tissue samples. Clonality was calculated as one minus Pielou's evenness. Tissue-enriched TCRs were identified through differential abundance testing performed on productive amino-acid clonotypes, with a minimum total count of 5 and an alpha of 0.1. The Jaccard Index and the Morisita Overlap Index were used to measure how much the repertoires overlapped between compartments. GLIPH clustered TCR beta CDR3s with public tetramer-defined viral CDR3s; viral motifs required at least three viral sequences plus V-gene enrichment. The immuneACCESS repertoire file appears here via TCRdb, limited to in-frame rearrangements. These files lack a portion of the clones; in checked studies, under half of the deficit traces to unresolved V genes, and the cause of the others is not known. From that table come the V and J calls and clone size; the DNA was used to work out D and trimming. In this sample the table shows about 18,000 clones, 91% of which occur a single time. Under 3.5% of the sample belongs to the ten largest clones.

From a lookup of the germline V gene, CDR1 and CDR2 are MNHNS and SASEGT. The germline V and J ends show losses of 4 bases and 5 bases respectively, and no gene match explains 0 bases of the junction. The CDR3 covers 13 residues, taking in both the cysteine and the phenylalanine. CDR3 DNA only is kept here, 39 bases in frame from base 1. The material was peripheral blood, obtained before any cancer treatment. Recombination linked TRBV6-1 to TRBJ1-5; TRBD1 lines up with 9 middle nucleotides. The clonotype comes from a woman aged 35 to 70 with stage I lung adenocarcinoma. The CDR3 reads CASSGQGDQPQHF. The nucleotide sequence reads TGTGCCAGCAGTGGACAGGGGGATCAGCCCCAGCATTTT.